This TCR beta chain stems from a study of OX40 agonist ivuxolimab in advanced cancers. Study details: The dose-escalation cohort had hepatocellular carcinoma, melanoma, renal cell or head and neck cancer.

Generated by immunoSEQ multiplex PCR, the TCRdb table keeps only in-frame clones and is missing some. The sample has 65,000 to 90,000 clones, over 75% seen once. Details on this clone: Its target is unknown. The junction shows a germline mismatch at one end, possibly a read error. Distinct nucleotide sequences in the sample also encode this CDR3.

General study points: Expanded clones were, on average, more numerous in CD8+ T cells than in CD4+. Expansion of clones was among the lowest in partial responders at 0.1-3.0 mg/kg.

This sample comprised CD4+ or CD8+ T cells sorted from blood, obtained in a trial of the OX40 agonist ivuxolimab. The sequence derives from an adult with an advanced solid tumor such as melanoma, head and neck, liver or kidney cancer.

The CDR3 DNA is TGTGCCAGCAGCTTAAGGTTACGGGGCACTGAAGCCTTCTTT. This encodes CASSLRLRGTEAFF. This chain links TRBV7-2 with TRBJ1-1; D might be TRBD1 (5 bases). The CDR3 totals 14 residues. CDR1 is SGHTA, CDR2 FQGNSA, per germline.